The clone carrying this TCR beta chain was counted between two and nine times. This entry comes from a study of sequential checkpoint blockade in melanoma. Regarding treatment: randomized to nivolumab then ipilimumab (arm A) or the reverse (arm B). The data were produced by immunoSEQ multiplex PCR, yet TCRdb's version contains in-frame clones alone and is incomplete. Of 10,000 to 15,000 clones in the sample, 74% are singletons; the top ten hold roughly 25%. Specimen: CD8+ T cells sorted from blood (inferred from file names), collected from a patient given nivolumab and ipilimumab in sequence. The origin of this receptor is a human donor with melanoma.

CDR3 residues: CASSIGGLNEKLFF. In nucleotides, the CDR3 is TGTGCCAGTAGTATCGGGGGTTTGAATGAAAAACTGTTTTTT. The V call is TRBV19, the J call TRBJ1-4; D possibly corresponds to TRBD1 (5 bases). Germline V gives CDR1 LNHDA, CDR2 SQIVND (reference sequence). V lost 3 bases and J lost 5, with 10 bases in between. The CDR3 sequence is 14 residues long.